The 26 T cell receptor beta chains below all came from one sample that was sequenced in a study of blood T cell repertoires in COVID-19. TCRdb's table, derived via immunoSEQ multiplex PCR, lists solely in-frame clones and lacks some. This table holds roughly 250,000 clones, 85% to 90% found once. What was sequenced was PBMCs or T cells enriched from blood (not recorded which). The receptor set was obtained from a young woman who had recovered from COVID-19.

V is TRBV6-5 and J is TRBJ1-5; D gene ambiguous. Trimming pared 7 bases from V and 6 bases from J, leaving 10 bases between. The CDR3 length is 12 residues. The germline V gene encodes CDR1 MNHEY and CDR2 SVGAGI. In DNA, the CDR3 is TGTGCCAGCAATATCTACGGTCAGCCCCAGCATTTT. It specifies CASNIYGQPQHF.

The V gene is TRBV27, the J gene TRBJ2-7; 7 bases align to TRBD1. The ends lost 2 bases at V and 1 base at J; junction bases unmatched: 5. CDR3 length equals 15 residues. Per germline, CDR1 MNHEY and CDR2 SMNVEV (reference sequence). CDR3 loop: CASSLRSDRSYEQYF. The CDR3 DNA reads as TGTGCCAGCAGTTTACGTTCGGACAGGTCCTACGAGCAGTACTTC.

This clone was seen just once. The DNA of the CDR3 is TGTGCCTGGAGCGAGGATTTTAGGAACACTGAAGCTTTCTTT. Translated, it gives CAWSEDFRNTEAFF. The J gene is TRBJ1-1, the V gene TRBV30; D uncertain. With 3 bases removed from V and 1 base from J, the gap between germline ends came to 12 bases. The CDR3 spans 14 residues. The germline gives CDR1 GTSNPN, CDR2 SVGIG (reference sequence).

The table lists this clone with a count of one. CDR3 DNA sequence: TGCGCCAGCAGCCTGGACAGGGGTGGCTACACCTTC. Translated, it gives CASSLDRGGYTF. The V call is TRBV5-1, the J call TRBJ1-2, with TRBD1 matching 9 bases. The CDR3 runs 12 residues. Germline V CDR1 and CDR2: SGHRS, YFSETQ. The junction had 2 bases not matched to a gene; V was cut back by 4 bases and J by 7 bases.

The chain recombines TRBV9 with TRBJ1-1; D may be TRBD1 (5 bases). CDR1 is SGDLS and CDR2 is YYNGEE in the germline V gene. The V gene lost 2 bases and the J gene lost 0 bases, with 17 bases spanning the gap. This CDR3 has 17 amino acids. The CDR3 sequence: CASSVARDSQLNTEAFF. The CDR3 region has the DNA TGTGCCAGCAGCGTCGCCCGAGACAGCCAGTTGAACACTGAAGCTTTCTTT.

The J gene is TRBJ2-3, the V gene TRBV5-1; 12 bases are a match to TRBD2. CDR3 length: 14 amino acids. CDR1 is SGHRS, CDR2 YFSETQ, per germline. V lost 4 bases and J lost 9; bases outside the gene matches: 6. This CDR3 reads CASSRTSGVDTQYF. The CDR3 DNA follows: TGCGCCAGCAGCCGGACTAGCGGGGTAGACACGCAGTATTTT.

The chain joins TRBV27 to TRBJ2-7; TRBD2 matches 8 bases. J was trimmed by 2 bases and V by 5 bases; bases with no gene match: 8. The CDR3 is made up of 15 amino acids. From germline, CDR1 is MNHEY and CDR2 SMNVEV (reference sequence). CDR3 residues: CASSPYGGGAYEQYF. DNA of the CDR3: TGTGCCAGCAGTCCATACGGGGGGGGCGCCTACGAGCAGTACTTC.

The chain couples TRBV5-4 to TRBJ2-7, with D possibly matching TRBD1 (5 bases). This CDR3 is 13 amino acids long. Trimming cost V 5 bases and J 2 bases, with 11 bases left between them. Germline V CDR1 and CDR2: SGHNT, YYREEE (reference sequence). The DNA for the CDR3 is TGTGCCAGCAGTCAGACAGACGCCTACGAGCAGTACTTC. Translating it yields CASSQTDAYEQYF.

CDR3: CASSLTGVDGYTF. In nucleotides, the CDR3 is TGTGCCAGCAGTTTAACCGGGGTTGATGGCTACACCTTC. V gene TRBV12-3 or TRBV12-4 combines with J gene TRBJ1-2; D unresolved. CDR3 length: 13 residues. Trimming shortened V by 2 bases and J by 6 bases, and 10 bases separated the two germline ends.

The CDR3 loop reads CASSLRTDTQYF. In DNA, the CDR3 is TGTGCCAGCAGCTTACGGACAGATACGCAGTATTTT. This rearrangement joins TRBV7-9 to TRBJ2-3; D gene uncertain. Deletions cut 2 bases from V and 3 bases from J, with 3 bases between. Germline loops: CDR1 SEHNR, CDR2 FQNEAQ (reference sequence). This CDR3 has 12 amino acids.

The chain has TRBV7-6 and TRBJ2-3; tentative D call: TRBD2 (6 bases). This CDR3 region has 14 residues. V gave up 5 bases and J gave up 2 bases, with 11 bases separating them. Germline values: CDR1 SGHVS, CDR2 FNYEAQ. The CDR3 region has the DNA TGTGCCAGCAGCCACGGGACTGCCACAGATACGCAGTATTTT. It is translated as CASSHGTATDTQYF. The whole variable domain, remainder taken from reference TRBV7-6 and TRBJ2-3, is GAGVSQSPRYKVTKRGQDVALRCDPISGHVSLYWYRQALGQGPEFLTYFNYEAQQDKSGLPNDRFSAERPEGSISTLTIQRTEQRDSAMYRCASSHGTATDTQYFGPGTRLTVL.

The chain has TRBV9 and TRBJ1-1; 9 nucleotides agree with TRBD1. The V gene end was trimmed by 6 bases and the J gene end by 3 bases; junction bases not matched to a gene: 6. The CDR3 runs to 14 residues. Germline values: CDR1 SGDLS, CDR2 YYNGEE. CDR3 DNA sequence: TGTGCCAGCACACAGGGGGCGAGGGACACTGAAGCTTTCTTT. Translated: CASTQGARDTEAFF.

V usage is TRBV7-2 and J usage is TRBJ1-4; D perhaps matches TRBD1 (6 bases). The CDR3 is 18 amino acids. Deletions cut 1 base from V and 2 bases from J, with 17 bases between. Germline-derived CDR1 and CDR2 are SGHTA and FQGNSA. The CDR3 loop reads CASSLERIGGRTNEKLFF. Written as DNA, the CDR3 is TGTGCCAGCAGCTTAGAGAGAATCGGGGGGCGGACTAATGAAAAACTGTTTTTT.

In nucleotides, the CDR3 is TGTGCCAGCAGTATCCTTCCCGGACCCCTCCACTTT. Protein product: CASSILPGPLHF. The rearrangement uses TRBV27 and TRBJ1-6; D is uncertain. In germline, CDR1 is MNHEY, CDR2 SMNVEV (reference sequence). V gave up 5 bases and J gave up 12 bases, with 11 bases separating them. This CDR3 comprises 12 residues.

The chain is built from TRBV27 and TRBJ2-1; TRBD2 matches 12 bases. The germline CDR1 and CDR2 sequences are MNHEY and SMNVEV (reference sequence). The CDR3 totals 16 residues. After removal of 7 bases from V and 7 bases from J, the junction contained 11 bases not matched to a gene. The CDR3, as DNA: TGTGCCAGCACTCGGACTAGCGGGACTCCTTGGAATGAGCAGTTCTTC. Encoded protein: CASTRTSGTPWNEQFF.

This chain links TRBV3-1 (or the pseudogene TRBV3-2) with TRBJ1-2, with D perhaps TRBD1 (5 bases). Looked up from germline, CDR1 is LGHDT and CDR2 is YNNKEL (reference sequence). Trimming cost V 5 bases and J 7 bases, with 11 bases left between them. The CDR3 spans 12 residues. CDR3 nucleotides: TGTGCCAGCAGCGGGGCGGGGTCTGGCTACACCTTC. This encodes CASSGAGSGYTF.

J is TRBJ2-7 and V is TRBV27; D perhaps matches TRBD1 (6 bases). CDR3 length: 17 amino acids. Germline V gene lookup returns CDR1 MNHEY and CDR2 SMNVEV (reference sequence). Trimming shortened V by 0 bases and J by 2 bases, and 17 bases separated the two germline ends. The CDR3 protein is CASSLSMTGTIAYEQYF. The CDR3 bases are TGTGCCAGCAGTTTATCGATGACCGGGACAATAGCCTACGAGCAGTACTTC.

The V and J genes are TRBV6-4 and TRBJ1-1; D gene unclear. The CDR3 runs 16 residues. The V end was cut by 5 bases, the J end by 1 base, with 17 bases between. CDR1 is MRHNA, CDR2 SNTAGT, per germline. The CDR3 nucleotides read TGTGCCAGCAGTCCCCGGGGATTGTCCAAGAACACTGAAGCTTTCTTT. Translation gives CASSPRGLSKNTEAFF.

In nucleotides, the CDR3 is TGTGCCAGCAGTTTCGAGACAGGGGAACTTATGAAGTACTTC. This encodes CASSFETGELMKYF. The V call is TRBV2, the J call TRBJ2-7; 8 positions agree with TRBD1. With V trimmed by 5 bases and J by 11 bases, 14 bases remained unmatched. There are 14 residues in the CDR3. Germline CDR1 and CDR2: SNHLY and FYNNEI.

A single count supports this clone. The chain links TRBV2 to TRBJ1-6; 7 bases match TRBD1. The CDR3 consists of 13 residues. Trimming removed 7 bases from V and 9 bases from J; junction bases left unmatched: 6. Germline CDR1 reads SNHLY; CDR2 reads FYNNEI. The DNA for the CDR3 is TGTGCCAGCAACGGACAGGCTAGTTCACCCCTCCACTTT. This codes for CASNGQASSPLHF.

This chain joins TRBV5-4 and TRBJ2-2; TRBD1 matches at 7 bases. V dropped 4 bases and J dropped 7; count of bases not matched to a gene: 13. The CDR3 is made up of 16 amino acids. Looked up from germline, CDR1 is SGHNT and CDR2 is YYREEE (reference sequence). CDR3 in amino acids: CASSPDRVIGGGELFF. The CDR3 DNA sequence: TGTGCCAGCAGCCCCGACAGGGTGATAGGTGGCGGGGAGCTGTTTTTT.

This clone was found a few times. The CDR3 is CASSDYRGEQYF. The CDR3, as DNA: TGCGCCAGCAGTGATTACAGGGGCGAGCAGTACTTC. The chain recombines TRBV10-1 with TRBJ2-7; TRBD1 aligns across 7 bases. With V trimmed by 3 bases and J by 6 bases, 2 bases remained unmatched. The CDR3 is 12 residues long. Germline CDR1 WNHNN, CDR2 SYGVQD (reference sequence).

The chain joins TRBV30 to TRBJ1-2; D uncertain. The germline V gene encodes CDR1 GTSNPN and CDR2 SVGIG (reference sequence). CDR3 length: 12 amino acids. V lost 6 bases to trimming and J lost 3 bases, with 11 bases between them. CDR3 in DNA: TGTGCCTGTGTTCGGCGGGACTATGGCTACACCTTC. Amino acid sequence: CACVRRDYGYTF.

This clone was seen a single time. The chain couples TRBV11-2 to TRBJ1-3; no clear D. This CDR3 has 15 residues. CDR1 and CDR2 from the germline V gene are SGHAT and FQNNGV. V lost 1 base and J 2 bases, leaving 9 bases between the germline ends. The CDR3 is CASSLGGSPGNTIYF. The CDR3 DNA is TGTGCCAGCAGCTTAGGCGGCAGCCCTGGAAACACCATATATTTT.

The rearrangement links TRBV4-1 to TRBJ2-2; TRBD1 agrees at 8 bases. V shed 0 bases, J shed 4 bases, and the junction held 7 bases outside the gene matches. The CDR3 is made up of 17 amino acids. Per the germline V gene, CDR1 is MGHRA and CDR2 is YSYEKL. The CDR3 sequence is CASSQDPTGVGTGELFF. CDR3 sequence (DNA): TGCGCCAGCAGCCAAGATCCGACAGGGGTCGGCACCGGGGAGCTGTTTTTT.

The V and J genes are TRBV7-9 and TRBJ1-6, with 7 nucleotides matching TRBD1. Germline assignment: CDR1 SEHNR and CDR2 FQNEAQ (reference sequence). The CDR3 runs to 16 residues. Trimming took 4 bases from V and 8 from J; bases not matched to a gene: 11. The CDR3 loop reads CASSSGTVEAYSPLHF. As DNA, the CDR3 is TGTGCCAGCAGCTCGGGGACAGTTGAAGCTTATTCACCCCTCCACTTT.